The 18 T cell receptor beta chains given below trace back to one sample, sequenced in a study of Graves' ophthalmopathy and Graves' hyperthyroidism. The sequenced template was RNA, covering the TCR beta CDR3 region. Second-round multiplex PCR followed a first-round RT-PCR using HTBI primers. A single record per CDR3 protein comes from TCRdb applying MiXCR to the multiplex PCR reads. The profile shows almost 400,000 distinct CDR3 sequences, approximately 20% of them singletons. The specimen sequenced was peripheral blood. The receptors derive from a woman aged 18-30 years with Graves' ophthalmopathy.

V gene TRBV11-2 combines with J gene TRBJ2-5, with TRBD2 identical over 11 bases. The CDR3 consists of 16 residues. CDR1 is SGHAT and CDR2 is FQNNGV in the germline V gene. The V gene end was trimmed by 4 bases and the J gene end by 5 bases; junction bases not matched to a gene: 9. The CDR3 reads CASSSSGGTTRETQYF. For the CDR3, the DNA is TGTGCCAGCAGCTCTAGCGGGGGGACAACAAGGGAGACCCAGTACTTC.

The chain recombines TRBV28 with TRBJ2-7, with 7 bases fitting TRBD1. Trimming removed 7 bases from V and 9 bases from J; junction bases left unmatched: 18. The CDR3 contains 15 residues. The germline V gene encodes CDR1 MDHEN and CDR2 SYDVKM. The CDR3 here is CASTQGGSIYERQYF. DNA for the CDR3: TGTGCCAGCACCCAAGGGGGCAGTATCTACGAGCGGCAGTACTTC.

This clonotype occurred many times. The rearrangement links TRBV28 to TRBJ2-7, with 8 bases matching TRBD1. J gave up 3 bases and V 5 bases, and 9 bases lay outside the gene matches. The germline gives CDR1 MDHEN, CDR2 SYDVKM. CDR3 length: 15 residues. The CDR3 region is CASSVRTGWVYEQYF. The CDR3 DNA reads as TGTGCCAGCAGTGTCCGGACAGGGTGGGTCTACGAGCAGTACTTC.

This clonotype has ten or more counts. This rearrangement joins TRBV6-2 or TRBV6-3 to TRBJ1-6; D is unclear. The CDR3 contains 15 residues. Germline-derived CDR1 and CDR2 are MNHEY and SVGEGT. Between the trimmed V and J ends, which lost 7 bases and 8 bases, there was a span of 18 bases. In DNA form, the CDR3 reads TGTGCCAGCACCTACGGATTCTATGGGGATTCACCCCTCCACTTT. Its translation is CASTYGFYGDSPLHF.

This clonotype was recorded many times. J is TRBJ2-5 and V is TRBV6-5; 11 nucleotides agree with TRBD2. Looked up from germline, CDR1 is MNHEY and CDR2 is SVGAGI. The CDR3 spans 18 residues. V was clipped by 2 bases and J by 4 bases; unmatched bases: 12. The DNA for the CDR3 is TGTGCCAGCAGTTACAAGGGGCTAGCGGGGGGCCGGGGAGAGACCCAGTACTTC. Translated, it gives CASSYKGLAGGRGETQYF.

This clonotype was seen many times. The V and J genes are TRBV29-1 and TRBJ2-2; a possible D gene is TRBD1 (6 bases). The CDR3 runs to 14 residues. V lost 3 bases and J lost 3, with 11 bases in between. Germline CDR1 SQVTM, CDR2 ANQGSEA. As DNA, the CDR3 is TGCAGCGTTGACAGGGGCCGGGACACCGGGGAGCTGTTTTTT. Translation: CSVDRGRDTGELFF.

This clonotype showed up many times. A read error may produce the germline difference seen at one junction end. The gene calls are TRBV29-1 and TRBJ2-7; 9 bases align to TRBD1. From germline, CDR1 is SQVTM and CDR2 ANQGSEA. CDR3 length: 14 amino acids. The CDR3 sequence: CSVGQGPSSSEQYF. In DNA, the CDR3 is TGCAGCGTCGGACAGGGGCCCTCTTCCTCCGAGCAGTACTTC.

The V call is TRBV7-8, the J call TRBJ2-2; 10 bases align to TRBD1. This CDR3 region has 16 residues. V shed 5 bases, J shed 5 bases, and the junction held 8 bases outside the gene matches. Germline V gene sequence: CDR1 SGHVS, CDR2 FQNEAQ. In nucleotides, the CDR3 is TGTGCCAGCAGCGGTCGGGGACAGGGGCTGACCGGGGAGCTGTTTTTT. It translates to CASSGRGQGLTGELFF.

The table lists this clonotype with many counts. V and J are TRBV30 and TRBJ1-1, with 7 bases aligning to TRBD1. J was trimmed by 1 base and V by 1 base; bases with no gene match: 6. Germline CDR1 GTSNPN, CDR2 SVGIG (reference sequence). The CDR3 consists of 15 residues. In nucleotides, the CDR3 is TGTGCCTGGAGTGAGGGGGACAGAGGGAACACTGAAGCTTTCTTT. This translates into CAWSEGDRGNTEAFF.

This clonotype was seen ten or more times. The V call is TRBV12-3 or TRBV12-4, the J call TRBJ1-1; TRBD1 agrees at 11 bases. The V and J ends lost 5 bases and 10 bases, in that order; junction bases with no gene match: 9. This CDR3 has 14 residues. CDR3: CASSPSFGTGGAFF. The CDR3, as DNA: TGTGCCAGCAGTCCATCCTTCGGGACAGGGGGAGCTTTCTTT.

The sample holds a few counts of this clonotype. In DNA, the CDR3 is TGCGCCAGCAGGCCGGCGGGATCTTCGGGGGAGCAGTACTTC. The encoded protein is CASRPAGSSGEQYF. The chain has TRBV4-1 and TRBJ2-7, with D possibly being TRBD2 (6 bases). This CDR3 is 14 amino acids long. Germline V CDR1 and CDR2: MGHRA, YSYEKL. Trimming pared 6 bases from V and 7 bases from J, leaving 19 bases between.

This clonotype was detected many times. V and J are TRBV19 and TRBJ1-6; D not resolved. Germline CDR1 is LNHDA and CDR2 is SQIVND (reference sequence). The CDR3 has 16 residues. Trimming pared 6 bases from V and 0 bases from J, leaving 12 bases between. In DNA, the CDR3 is TGTGCCAGTAGACCACCGGGGAGCTCCTATAATTCACCCCTCCACTTT. It codes for CASRPPGSSYNSPLHF. The entire variable domain, with the rest obtained from reference TRBV19 and TRBJ1-6, is as follows: DGGITQSPKYLFRKEGQNVTLSCEQNLNHDAMYWYRQDPGQGLRLIYYSQIVNDFQKGDIAEGYSVSREKKESFPLTVTSAQKNPTAFYLCASRPPGSSYNSPLHFGNGTRLTVT.

This clonotype was counted many times. At one boundary the junction diverges from the germline segment, which might be a read error. This chain uses TRBV4-1 with TRBJ1-1; D is undetermined. CDR1 MGHRA and CDR2 YSYEKL come from the germline V gene. This CDR3 spans 12 amino acids. DNA for the CDR3: TGTGCCAGCAGTGGCCAGAACACTGAAGCTTTCTTT. It codes for CASSGQNTEAFF.

This clonotype has a count of ten or more. The chain combines TRBV7-2 with TRBJ1-1; D gene uncertain. V lost 0 bases, J lost 0 bases, and 5 bases lay in between. The CDR3 is made up of 14 amino acids. Germline values: CDR1 SGHTA, CDR2 FQGNSA. The CDR3 region is CASSLAHLNTEAFF. The CDR3 region has the DNA TGTGCCAGCAGCTTAGCGCACCTGAACACTGAAGCTTTCTTT.

This clonotype has a count of ten or more. V usage is TRBV2 and J usage is TRBJ1-1, with D uncertain. The CDR3 totals 15 residues. Trimming stripped 4 bases from V and 1 base from J, with 13 bases between. Germline V gives CDR1 SNHLY, CDR2 FYNNEI. The DNA for the CDR3 is TGTGCCAGCAGTGGGGGTCGGGTATGGAACACTGAAGCTTTCTTT. This codes for CASSGGRVWNTEAFF.

This clonotype was counted many times. The DNA for the CDR3 is TGTGCCAGTAGTACCCGCCGGGTACAGCACACTGAAGCTTTCTTT. Its protein product is CASSTRRVQHTEAFF. The V call is TRBV19, the J call TRBJ1-1, with unresolved D. The CDR3 contains 15 residues. V lost 4 bases to trimming and J lost 3 bases, with 15 bases between them. Germline V gene lookup returns CDR1 LNHDA and CDR2 SQIVND (reference sequence).

This clonotype was seen repeatedly, ten times or more. The chain is built from TRBV29-1 and TRBJ2-5; D is uncertain. Trimming pared 2 bases from V and 5 bases from J, leaving 15 bases between. This CDR3 contains 14 residues. CDR1 SQVTM and CDR2 ANQGSEA come from the germline V gene. DNA of the CDR3: TGCAGCGTTGAATGGATGGGCTTGTGGGAGACCCAGTACTTC. It is translated as CSVEWMGLWETQYF.

This clonotype has a count of ten or more. The V and J genes are TRBV29-1 and TRBJ2-5; 7 nucleotides line up with TRBD1. This CDR3 is 14 amino acids long. The junction had 8 bases not matched to a gene; V was cut back by 6 bases and J by 1 base. Germline lookup yields CDR1 SQVTM and CDR2 ANQGSEA. The CDR3 bases are TGCAGCGTGAGGGAGAGGGGGCGCCAAGAGACCCAGTACTTC. It translates to CSVRERGRQETQYF.